The sequence of this T cell receptor beta chain was determined in a study of blood T cells in healthy people across ages. Study-level information: Roughly one uniquely barcoded beta molecule per two T cells was captured.

General study results and limits: Roughly linear declines in TCR beta diversity per million T cells occurred with age. Unsorted PBMCs ruled out conclusive naive versus antigen-experienced comparison.

With regard to this clonotype: What it binds is not known.

A sample-barcoded 5' primer and a J-beta primer mix were used in a second PCR of about 7 to 12 cycles. TCRdb reprocessed the 5' RACE reads via MiXCR and lists one record per CDR3 protein. The sample has roughly 1.6 million distinct CDR3 sequences; roughly 32% are singletons. Germline loops: CDR1 SGHRS, CDR2 YFSETQ. The V end lost 4 bases, the J end lost 0 bases, and 20 bases lay between the germline ends. The CDR3 totals 18 residues. Sequenced input: blood. This TCR derives from a woman aged 25-40 years in good health. The V gene is TRBV5-1, the J gene TRBJ2-1; a weak D match, TRBD2 (6 bases). The CDR3 DNA is TGCGCCAGCAGCAAGCTACCGTTAGCGGTAACCTCCTACAATGAGCAGTTCTTC. Amino acid sequence: CASSKLPLAVTSYNEQFF.